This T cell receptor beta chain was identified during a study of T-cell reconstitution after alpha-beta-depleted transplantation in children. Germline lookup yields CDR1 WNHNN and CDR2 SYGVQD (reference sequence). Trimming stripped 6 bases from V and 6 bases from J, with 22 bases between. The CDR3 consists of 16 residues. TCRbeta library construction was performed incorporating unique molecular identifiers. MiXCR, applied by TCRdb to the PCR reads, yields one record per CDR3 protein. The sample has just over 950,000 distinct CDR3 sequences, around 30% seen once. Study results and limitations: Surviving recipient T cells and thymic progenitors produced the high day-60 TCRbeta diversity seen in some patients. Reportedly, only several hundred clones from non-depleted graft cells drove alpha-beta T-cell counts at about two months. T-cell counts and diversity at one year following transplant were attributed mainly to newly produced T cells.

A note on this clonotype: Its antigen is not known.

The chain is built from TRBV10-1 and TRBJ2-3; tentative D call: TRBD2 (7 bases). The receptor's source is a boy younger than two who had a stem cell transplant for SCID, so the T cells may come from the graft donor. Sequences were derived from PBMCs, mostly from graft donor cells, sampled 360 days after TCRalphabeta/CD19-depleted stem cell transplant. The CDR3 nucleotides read TGCGCCAGCAGCCGTACCCTCCGGGGGGCCAGGGATACGCAGTATTTT. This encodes CASSRTLRGARDTQYF.